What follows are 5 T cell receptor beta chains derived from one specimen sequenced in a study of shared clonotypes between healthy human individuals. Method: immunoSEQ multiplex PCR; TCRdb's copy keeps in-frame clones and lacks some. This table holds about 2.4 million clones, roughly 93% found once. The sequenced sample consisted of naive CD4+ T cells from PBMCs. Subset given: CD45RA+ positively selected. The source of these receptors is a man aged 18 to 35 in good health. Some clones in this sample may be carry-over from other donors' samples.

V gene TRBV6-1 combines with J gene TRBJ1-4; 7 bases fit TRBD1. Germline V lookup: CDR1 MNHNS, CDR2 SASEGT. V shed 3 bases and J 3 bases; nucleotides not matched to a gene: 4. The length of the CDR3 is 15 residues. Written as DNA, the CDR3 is TGTGCCAGCAGTGATACAGGGGACGCTAATGAAAAACTGTTTTTT. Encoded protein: CASSDTGDANEKLFF.

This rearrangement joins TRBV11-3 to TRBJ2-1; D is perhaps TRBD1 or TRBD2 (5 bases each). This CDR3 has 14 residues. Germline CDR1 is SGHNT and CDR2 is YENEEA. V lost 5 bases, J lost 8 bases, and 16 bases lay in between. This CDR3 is CASSLGRFVDEQFF. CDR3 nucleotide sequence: TGTGCCAGCAGCCTGGGACGATTTGTGGATGAGCAGTTCTTC.

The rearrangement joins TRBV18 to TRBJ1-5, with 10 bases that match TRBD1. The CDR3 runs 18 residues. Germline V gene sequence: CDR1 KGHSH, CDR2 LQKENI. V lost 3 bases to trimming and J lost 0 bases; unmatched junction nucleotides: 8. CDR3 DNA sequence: TGTGCCAGCTCACCGAGCTGGGACAGGGGTAATAGCAATCAGCCCCAGCATTTT. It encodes CASSPSWDRGNSNQPQHF. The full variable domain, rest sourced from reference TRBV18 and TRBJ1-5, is NAGVMQNPRHLVRRRGQEARLRCSPMKGHSHVYWYRQLPEEGLKFMVYLQKENIIDESGMPKERFSAEFPKEGPSILRIQQVVRGDSAAYFCASSPSWDRGNSNQPQHFGDGTRLSIL.

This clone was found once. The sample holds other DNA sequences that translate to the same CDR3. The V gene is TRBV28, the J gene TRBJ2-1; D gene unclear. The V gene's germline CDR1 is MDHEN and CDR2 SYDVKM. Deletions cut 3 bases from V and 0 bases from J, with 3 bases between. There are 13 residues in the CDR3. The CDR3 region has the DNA TGTGCCAGCAGTTTGGGCTCCTACAATGAGCAGTTCTTC. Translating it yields CASSLGSYNEQFF.

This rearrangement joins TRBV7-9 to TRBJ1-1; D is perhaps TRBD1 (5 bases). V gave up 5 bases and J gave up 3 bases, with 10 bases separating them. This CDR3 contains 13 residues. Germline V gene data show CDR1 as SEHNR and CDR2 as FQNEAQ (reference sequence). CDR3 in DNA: TGTGCCAGCAGCGCGGGACGGGACACTGAAGCTTTCTTT. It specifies CASSAGRDTEAFF.